The clone carrying this T cell receptor (beta chain) was found many times. As yet, its antigen is unknown. This entry is derived from a study of early T cells in non-severe SARS-CoV-2 infection. Study as a whole: The chains were unpaired, and the sequenced material was bulk RNA from unsorted whole blood. Study-wide results and limits: Anti-spike CD8 responses were favored in VDJdb matching, and private and CD4 specificities were missed.

The CDR3 loop spans 17 amino acids. CDR1 is SGHAT and CDR2 is FQNNGV in the germline V gene. Trimming took 4 bases from V and 6 from J; bases not matched to a gene: 10. Individual cDNA molecules received unique molecular identifiers during library preparation. A single record per CDR3 protein comes from TCRdb applying MiXCR to the 5' RACE reads. The sample contains about 77,000 distinct CDR3 sequences, roughly 9.4% of which appear only once. The gene calls are TRBV11-2 and TRBJ2-3; TRBD2 matches 13 bases. This sequence originates from an adult who was a healthcare worker with PCR-confirmed SARS-CoV-2 infection or an uninfected control (not recorded which). Sequencing was done on a sample of whole blood. CDR3 sequence: CASSWLTSGGISDTQYF. The CDR3 DNA sequence: TGTGCCAGCAGCTGGCTGACTAGCGGGGGGATCTCGGATACGCAGTATTTT.